What follows is one TCR beta chain and its context. These data originate in a study of blood T cell repertoires in COVID-19. Study-level information: Acute and convalescent COVID-19 specimens originated in the United States, Italy and Spain. Nucleic acid was either cDNA or gDNA, and it came from T cells, B-cell-depleted T cells, or PBMCs.

The protocol was immunoSEQ multiplex PCR, while the TCRdb copy is restricted to in-frame clones and leaves out a portion. The sample lists about 440,000 clones, roughly 91% occurring once. Germline CDR1 ENHRY, CDR2 SYGVKD. CDR3 length equals 12 residues. V lost 10 bases and J lost 5; bases outside the gene matches: 4. V is TRBV10-3 and J is TRBJ2-7, with 11 bases that match TRBD1. The sequencing sample was made of PBMCs or T cells enriched from blood (not recorded which). The clonotype comes from a man aged 18 to 29 who had recovered from COVID-19. The CDR3 loop reads CATGQGADEQYF. The CDR3 bases are TGTGCCACCGGACAGGGGGCCGACGAGCAGTACTTC.